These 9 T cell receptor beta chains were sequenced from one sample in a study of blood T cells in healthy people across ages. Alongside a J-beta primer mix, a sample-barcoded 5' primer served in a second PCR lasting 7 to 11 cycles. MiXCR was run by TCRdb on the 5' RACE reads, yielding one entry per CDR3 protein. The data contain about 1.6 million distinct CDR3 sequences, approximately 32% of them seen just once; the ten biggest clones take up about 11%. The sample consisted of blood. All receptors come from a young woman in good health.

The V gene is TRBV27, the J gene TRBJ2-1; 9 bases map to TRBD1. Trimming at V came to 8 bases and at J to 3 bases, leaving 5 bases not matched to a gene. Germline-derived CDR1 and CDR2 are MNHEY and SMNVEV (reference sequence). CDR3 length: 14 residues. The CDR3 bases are TGTGCCAGCCAGGGACAGGGAGGCTACAATGAGCAGTTCTTC. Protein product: CASQGQGGYNEQFF.

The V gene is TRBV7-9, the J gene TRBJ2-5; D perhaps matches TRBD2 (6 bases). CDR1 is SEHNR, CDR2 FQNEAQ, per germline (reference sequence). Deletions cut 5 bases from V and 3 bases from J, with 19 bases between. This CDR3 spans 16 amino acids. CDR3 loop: CASSRYPGLSEETQYF. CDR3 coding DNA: TGTGCCAGCAGCCGATACCCGGGACTGTCAGAAGAGACCCAGTACTTC.

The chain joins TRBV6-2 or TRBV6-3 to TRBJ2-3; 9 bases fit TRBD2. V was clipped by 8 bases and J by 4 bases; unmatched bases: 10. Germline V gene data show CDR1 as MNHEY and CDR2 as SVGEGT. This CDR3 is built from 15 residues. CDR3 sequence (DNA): TGTGCCAGCCACCTTAGCGGGAGTAACGCAGATACGCAGTATTTT. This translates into CASHLSGSNADTQYF.

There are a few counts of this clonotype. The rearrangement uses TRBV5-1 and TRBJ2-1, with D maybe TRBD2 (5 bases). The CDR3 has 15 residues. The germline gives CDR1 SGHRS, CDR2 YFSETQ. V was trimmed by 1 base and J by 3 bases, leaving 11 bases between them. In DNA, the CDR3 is TGCGCCAGCAGCTTGAGTCCAGAGGGCTACAATGAGCAGTTCTTC. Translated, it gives CASSLSPEGYNEQFF.

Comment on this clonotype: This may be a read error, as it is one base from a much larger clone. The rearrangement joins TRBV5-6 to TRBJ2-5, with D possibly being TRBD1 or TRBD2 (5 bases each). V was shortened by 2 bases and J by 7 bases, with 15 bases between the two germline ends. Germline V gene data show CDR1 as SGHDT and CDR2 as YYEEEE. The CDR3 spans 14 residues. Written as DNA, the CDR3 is TGTGCCAGCAGCTTCCGGGACGGAAAAGCGACCCAGTACTTC. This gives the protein CASSFRDGKATQYF.

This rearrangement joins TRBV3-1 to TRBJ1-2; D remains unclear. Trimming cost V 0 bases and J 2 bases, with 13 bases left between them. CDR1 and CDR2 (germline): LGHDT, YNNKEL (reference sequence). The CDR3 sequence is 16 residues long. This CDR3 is CASSQDYGYANYGYTF. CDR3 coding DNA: TGTGCCAGCAGCCAAGATTACGGGTACGCCAACTATGGCTACACCTTC. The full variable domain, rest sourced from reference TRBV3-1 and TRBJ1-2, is DTAVSQTPKYLVTQMGNDKSIKCEQNLGHDTMYWYKQDSKKFLKIMFSYNNKELIINETVPNRFSPKSPDKAHLNLHINSLELGDSAVYFCASSQDYGYANYGYTFGSGTRLTVV.

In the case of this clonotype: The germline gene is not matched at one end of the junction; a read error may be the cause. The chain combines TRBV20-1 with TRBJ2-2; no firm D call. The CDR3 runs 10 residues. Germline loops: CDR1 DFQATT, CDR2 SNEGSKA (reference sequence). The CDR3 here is CSATRGELFF. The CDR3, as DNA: TGCAGCGCTACCCGAGGGGAGCTGTTTTTT.

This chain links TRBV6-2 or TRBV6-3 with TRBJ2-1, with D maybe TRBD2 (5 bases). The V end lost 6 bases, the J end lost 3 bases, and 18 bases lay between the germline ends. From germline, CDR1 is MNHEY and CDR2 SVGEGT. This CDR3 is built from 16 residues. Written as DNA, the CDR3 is TGTGCCAGCAGCGATAGGACGACCGGACTCTACAATGAGCAGTTCTTC. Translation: CASSDRTTGLYNEQFF.

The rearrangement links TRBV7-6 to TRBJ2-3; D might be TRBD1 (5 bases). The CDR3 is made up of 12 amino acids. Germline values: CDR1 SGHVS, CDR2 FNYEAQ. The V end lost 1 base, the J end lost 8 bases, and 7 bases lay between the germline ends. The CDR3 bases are TGTGCCAGCAGCTTAGAGGGGCTTACGCAGTATTTT. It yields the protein CASSLEGLTQYF.